This entry features one T cell receptor beta chain sequence. The data belong to a study of CD8 T cells in Susac syndrome. The V segment lost 1 base and the J segment 4 bases; nucleotides outside the gene matches: 3. The CDR3 is 14 residues long. RNA was extracted with the RNeasy kit, and a quantity of roughly 0.5 to 1 ug was reverse transcribed using random hexamers. In TCRdb, the immunoSEQ multiplex PCR reads were re-called with MiXCR into one record per CDR3 protein. Here the sample spans about 100,000 distinct CDR3 sequences, 95% being singletons. The rearrangement uses TRBV12-3 or TRBV12-4 and TRBJ2-5; TRBD1 matches at 7 bases. This sequence originates from a human donor with Susac syndrome. The sample was CD8+ T cells from PBMCs. The CDR3 coding sequence is TGTGCCAGCAGTTTAGACAGGGGCCCAGAGACCCAGTACTTC. This gives the protein CASSLDRGPETQYF.